These 5 T cell receptor beta chains came from one sample sequenced in a study of response to subunit inactivated influenza vaccine. TCRdb re-derived calls from the RT-PCR reads in MiXCR, one entry per CDR3 protein. The repertoire holds more than 400,000 distinct CDR3 sequences, with 7.2% as singletons. The sequences come from PBMCs from blood, collected around 25 months after vaccination. The receptors come from a man aged 50 to 69 who received an inactivated influenza vaccine.

This sequence joins TRBV2 and TRBJ1-2, with no clear D. V was shortened by 4 bases and J by 4 bases, with 16 bases between the two germline ends. Germline loops: CDR1 SNHLY, CDR2 FYNNEI. The CDR3 is 15 amino acids. CDR3 protein: CASSAPESARYGYTF. CDR3 bases: TGTGCCAGCAGTGCCCCGGAGAGCGCTCGCTATGGCTACACCTTC.

This clonotype has more than one count but fewer than ten. This chain uses TRBV9 with TRBJ2-1, with no clear D. V dropped 1 base and J dropped 2 bases, with 10 bases sitting between them. This CDR3 has 15 amino acids. Germline V gene lookup returns CDR1 SGDLS and CDR2 YYNGEE. The CDR3 region has the DNA TGTGCCAGCAGCGTATATTTTGGGGCCTACAATGAGCAGTTCTTC. Residues: CASSVYFGAYNEQFF.

In its sample, this clonotype was seen many times. V usage is TRBV12-3 or TRBV12-4 and J usage is TRBJ2-5; D is unresolved. V dropped 6 bases and J dropped 4 bases, with 9 bases sitting between them. This CDR3 has 12 amino acids. CDR3 residues: CASSRARETQYF. DNA of the CDR3: TGTGCCAGCAGCCGGGCTCGAGAGACCCAGTACTTC.

The genes are TRBV9 and TRBJ2-1; unclear D gene. The germline V gene encodes CDR1 SGDLS and CDR2 YYNGEE. This CDR3 contains 15 residues. Trimming removed 0 bases at V and 0 bases at J, with 7 bases between. The chain's CDR3 is CASSVGLRSYNEQFF. The CDR3 DNA follows: TGTGCCAGCAGCGTAGGGCTGCGCTCCTACAATGAGCAGTTCTTC.

This clonotype has more than one count but fewer than ten. This sequence joins TRBV4-1 and TRBJ2-5; TRBD1 agrees at 9 bases. The CDR3 has 17 amino acids. Germline V gene data show CDR1 as MGHRA and CDR2 as YSYEKL. J lost 3 bases, V lost 1 base, and 9 bases had no gene match. The DNA for the CDR3 is TGCGCCAGCAGCCAAGTTACATACAGGGGGCGGAAAGAGACCCAGTACTTC. Translating it yields CASSQVTYRGRKETQYF.